The T cell receptor beta chain under discussion was sequenced for a study of blood T cell repertoires in COVID-19. Across the whole study: From the United States, Italy and Spain came samples of acute and convalescent COVID-19. In each case, the material was cDNA or gDNA derived from T cells, B-cell-depleted T cells, or PBMCs.

Original data processing: Amplifying reference gene primers gave estimates of nucleated cell counts. Using immunoSEQ multiplex PCR, the repertoire was profiled, and TCRdb retains in-frame clones only, with some absent. The V and J calls and the clone size are those of that table, but D and trimming were determined from the DNA. The sample records 70,000 to 85,000 clones, roughly 84% being singletons. The CDR3 loop spans 15 amino acids. Trimming took off 3 bases at V and 3 bases at J, with 13 bases between the two ends. CDR1 and CDR2 from the germline V gene are MDHEN and SYDVKM. Material: peripheral blood. The clonotype comes from a man in his sixties or seventies with active or convalescent COVID-19. This chain joins TRBV28 and TRBJ2-3; D unclear. The CDR3 sequence is CASSFSAPGTDTQYF. For the CDR3, the DNA is TGTGCCAGCAGTTTTTCGGCCCCGGGTACAGATACGCAGTATTTT.